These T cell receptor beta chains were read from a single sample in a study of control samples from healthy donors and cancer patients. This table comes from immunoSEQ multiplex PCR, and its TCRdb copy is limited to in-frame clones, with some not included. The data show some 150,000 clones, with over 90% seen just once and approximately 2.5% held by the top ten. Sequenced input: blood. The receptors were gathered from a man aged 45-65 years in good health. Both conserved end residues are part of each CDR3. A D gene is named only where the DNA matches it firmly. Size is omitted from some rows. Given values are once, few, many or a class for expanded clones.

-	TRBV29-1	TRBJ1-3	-	TGCAGCGTTGAGGAATCCTCTGGAAACACCATATATTTT	CSVEESSGNTIYF
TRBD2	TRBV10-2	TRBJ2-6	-	TGCGCCAGCAGTCGCTCGGGACTAGCGGGAGAGGCTGGGGCCAACGTCCTGACTTTC	CASSRSGLAGEAGANVLTF
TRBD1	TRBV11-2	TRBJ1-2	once	TGTGCCAGCAGCTTAGGCCGGACAGGCTATGGCTACACCTTC	CASSLGRTGYGYTF
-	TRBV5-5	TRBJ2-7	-	TGTGCCAGCAGCGACCCGGGGCCAAGGGAGCAGTACTTC	CASSDPGPREQYF
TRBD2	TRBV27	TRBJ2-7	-	TGTGCCAGCAGTGCGGGAGGTTCCACCTACGAGCAGTACTTC	CASSAGGSTYEQYF
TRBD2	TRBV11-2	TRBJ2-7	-	TGTGCCAGCAGCTTGGCTAGCGGCCCCTCCTACGAGCAGTACTTC	CASSLASGPSYEQYF
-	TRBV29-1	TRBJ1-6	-	TGCAGCGTTGGAACGGGCTCCTATAATTCACCCCTCCACTTT	CSVGTGSYNSPLHF
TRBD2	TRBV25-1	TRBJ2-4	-	TGTGCCACCAGGCCTAGCGGGAGAATTGGCAAAAACATTCAGTACTTC	CATRPSGRIGKNIQYF
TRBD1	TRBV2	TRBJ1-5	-	TGTGCCAGCAGTCCGGGACAGGGGACCAATCAGCCCCAGCATTTT	CASSPGQGTNQPQHF
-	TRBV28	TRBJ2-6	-	TGTGCCAGCAGTTCCCGGGACGCCAACTCTGGGGCCAACGTCCTGACTTTC	CASSSRDANSGANVLTF
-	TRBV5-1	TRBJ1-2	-	TGCGCCAGCAGCCCGGAGCCGGGGGCGCCTTATGGCTACACCTTC	CASSPEPGAPYGYTF
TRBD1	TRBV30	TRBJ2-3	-	TGTGCCTGGAGGGGACAGGGGAACACAGATACGCAGTATTTT	CAWRGQGNTDTQYF
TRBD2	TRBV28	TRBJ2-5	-	TGTGCCAGCAGTTTACCGGGACTAGCGGAGACCCAGTACTTC	CASSLPGLAETQYF
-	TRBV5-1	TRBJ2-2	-	TGCGCCAGCAGCCCCACAAGCGGAACGAACACCGGGGAGCTGTTTTTT	CASSPTSGTNTGELFF
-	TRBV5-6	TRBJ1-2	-	TGTGCCAGTGCCATTCAGGGAGTGGTCTTACTTGGCTACACCTTC	CASAIQGVVLLGYTF
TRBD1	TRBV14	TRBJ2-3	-	TGTGCCAGCAGCCAAGAGGGACAGCGTTCCGTGGGAGATACGCAGTATTTT	CASSQEGQRSVGDTQYF
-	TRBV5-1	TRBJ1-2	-	TGCGCCAGCATCGAAAACCCAGGGAACTATGGCTACACCTTC	CASIENPGNYGYTF
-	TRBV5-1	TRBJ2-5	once	TGCGCCAGCAGCTTGGGCGGCAGGGTGGCAGAGACCCAGTACTTC	CASSLGGRVAETQYF
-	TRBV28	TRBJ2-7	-	TGTGCCAGCAGTTCGGGGATCTACGAGCAGTACTTC	CASSSGIYEQYF
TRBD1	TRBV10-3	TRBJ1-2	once	TGTGCCATCAGCAGGGACAGCGTCTATGGCTACACCTTC	CAISRDSVYGYTF
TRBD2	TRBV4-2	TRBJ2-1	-	TGTGCCAGCAGCCACCTAGCGGGCTCCTACAATGAGCAGTTCTTC	CASSHLAGSYNEQFF
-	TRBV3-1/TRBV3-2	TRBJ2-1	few	TGTGCCAGCAGCCCCGACCTGGGGGCCGACAATGAGCAGTTCTTC	CASSPDLGADNEQFF
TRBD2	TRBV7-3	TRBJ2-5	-	TGTGCCAGCAGCAATCGACTAGCGGGAGTGGAGACCCAGTACTTC	CASSNRLAGVETQYF
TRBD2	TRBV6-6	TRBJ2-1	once	TGTGCCAGCAGCCTACTAGCGGGAGCCTACAATGAGCAGTTCTTC	CASSLLAGAYNEQFF
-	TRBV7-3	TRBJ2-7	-	TGTGCCAGCAGCCTAGGCCCGGCGAACGAGCAGTACTTC	CASSLGPANEQYF